These T cell receptor beta chains were read from a single sample in a study of cytomegalovirus exposure and HLA in healthy donors. Assay used: immunoSEQ multiplex PCR; TCRdb lists only in-frame clones, some missing. This table lists approximately 75,000 clones. The sequenced sample consisted of PBMCs. The receptors stem from a middle-aged man in good health and CMV-seronegative. Both conserved end residues are part of each CDR3. The D gene is left open where the match is weak.

V	J	D	CDR3
TRBV7-2	TRBJ2-2	TRBD2	CASSLGGGVHRELFF
TRBV5-8	TRBJ1-2	TRBD1	CASSINRGLGGYTF
TRBV18	TRBJ1-1	TRBD1	CASSFRGLPEAFF
TRBV6-5	TRBJ2-7	NA	CASSRSPAQRGEQYF
TRBV15	TRBJ2-3	TRBD1	CATSRDWGQSTDTQYF
TRBV5-1	TRBJ2-3	NA	CASSSFYEDTQYF
TRBV11-2	TRBJ2-7	NA	CASSLEPAGSYEQYF
TRBV18	TRBJ2-7	NA	CASSPHRDYEQYF
TRBV2	TRBJ1-2	NA	CASSVMEEGGYTF
TRBV7-9	TRBJ1-1	NA	CASSLSGGNTEAFF
TRBV5-4	TRBJ2-7	NA	CASSLDAGAYEQYF
TRBV27	TRBJ1-3	NA	CASSLWGDSGNTIYF
TRBV5-1	TRBJ2-7	TRBD1	CASSPGQVLQYF
TRBV29-1	TRBJ2-7	NA	CSVEGRALQGPAYEQYF
TRBV28	TRBJ1-5	NA	CASSLRGSNQPQHF
TRBV15	TRBJ2-1	TRBD1	CATSSPGQGDNEQFF
TRBV30	TRBJ1-3	NA	CAWSGPGGTIYF
TRBV10-2	TRBJ2-5	NA	CASSELRTAETQYF
TRBV10-2	TRBJ2-1	NA	CASVEGGPGFGNEQFF
TRBV30	TRBJ2-7	TRBD2	CAWSTRTSGRGSYEQYF
TRBV6-5	TRBJ1-2	NA	CASSNQGRGYGYTF
TRBV5-6	TRBJ2-5	TRBD1	CASSLQGAETQYF
TRBV29-1	TRBJ2-3	NA	CSTDGGHTDTQYF
TRBV6-4	TRBJ2-1	NA	CASSDRWANEQFF
TRBV19	TRBJ1-5	NA	CASSAQGISNQPQHF
TRBV19	TRBJ1-4	NA	CASNEPGREKLFF
TRBV6-1	TRBJ2-5	NA	CASSEQGREETQYF
TRBV5-6	TRBJ1-2	TRBD1	CASSLIDRDNYGYTF
TRBV6-5	TRBJ2-2	TRBD1	CASTRQGRTAELFF
TRBV4-1	TRBJ1-6	NA	CASSQEDSHGNSPLHF
TRBV6-5	TRBJ2-1	NA	CASSYIGAYNEQFF
TRBV30	TRBJ1-4	NA	CAGDRGYQEEKLFF
TRBV14	TRBJ2-1	TRBD2	CASSPIGLASTTRRGNEQFF
TRBV10-3	TRBJ1-1	NA	CAISPREDIRGEAFF
TRBV18	TRBJ2-7	NA	CASSPGDTYEQYF
TRBV10-3	TRBJ2-1	TRBD1	CAIRPNTGQASEQFF
TRBV4-2	TRBJ1-4	NA	CASSQSGATNEKLFF